These 15 T cell receptor beta chains share one sample of origin, sequenced in a study of T cell responses to AZD1222 COVID-19 vaccine. Method: immunoSEQ multiplex PCR; TCRdb's copy keeps in-frame clones and lacks some. This table holds roughly 77,000 clones, over 75% found once. The sample consisted of peripheral blood, taken 28 days after the second AZD1222 dose. The source of these receptors is an adult who received the AZD1222 COVID-19 vaccine.

The rearrangement links TRBV7-2 to TRBJ2-1; TRBD2 is a possible D gene (6 bases). This CDR3 comprises 13 residues. Trimming stripped 1 base from V and 5 bases from J, with 6 bases between. Germline assignment: CDR1 SGHTA and CDR2 FQGNSA. CDR3 DNA sequence: TGTGCCAGCAGCTTAGGGACTAACAATGAGCAGTTCTTC. Translation gives CASSLGTNNEQFF.

This chain joins TRBV27 and TRBJ2-5; D tentatively fits TRBD1 or TRBD2 (6 bases each). Trimming shortened V by 3 bases and J by 5 bases, and 16 bases separated the two germline ends. Germline V lookup: CDR1 MNHEY, CDR2 SMNVEV (reference sequence). There are 15 residues in the CDR3. The CDR3 loop is CASSFIWGAKETQYF. CDR3 sequence (DNA): TGTGCCAGCAGTTTCATTTGGGGGGCCAAGGAGACCCAGTACTTC.

In DNA form, the CDR3 reads TGCGCCAGCAGCTTGGCCCCTCTAAGCTCTGGGGCCAACGTCCTGACTTTC. Translated: CASSLAPLSSGANVLTF. J is TRBJ2-6 and V is TRBV5-1; D is unclear. The V gene's germline CDR1 is SGHRS and CDR2 YFSETQ. The CDR3 contains 17 residues. Trimming took off 0 bases at V and 0 bases at J, with 10 bases between the two ends.

This chain links TRBV5-5 with TRBJ1-3, with D hard to call. Germline loops: CDR1 SGHKS, CDR2 YYEKEE (reference sequence). V dropped 2 bases and J dropped 0 bases, with 15 bases sitting between them. This CDR3 is built from 17 residues. CDR3 in DNA: TGTGCCAGCAGCTTCCGTTATGCGCCGAGCTCTGGAAACACCATATATTTT. Translating it yields CASSFRYAPSSGNTIYF.

The CDR3 reads CASRPSGSGEETQYF. The CDR3 DNA sequence: TGTGCCAGCAGGCCCAGCGGTAGCGGCGAAGAGACCCAGTACTTC. The rearrangement links TRBV7-7 to TRBJ2-5; tentatively, D is TRBD2 (6 bases). V dropped 6 bases and J dropped 3 bases, with 17 bases sitting between them. CDR1 is SSHAT, CDR2 FNYEAQ, per germline (reference sequence). The CDR3 totals 15 residues. The entire variable domain, with the rest obtained from reference TRBV7-7 and TRBJ2-5, is as follows: GAGVSQSPRYKVTKRGQDVTLRCDPISSHATLYWYQQALGQGPEFLTYFNYEAQPDKSGLPSDRFSAERPEGSISTLTIQRTEQRDSAMYRCASRPSGSGEETQYFGPGTRLLVL.

DNA for the CDR3: TGTGCCAGCAGCTTACTCTTCTACGAGCAGTACTTC. Its protein product is CASSLLFYEQYF. J is TRBJ2-7 and V is TRBV11-3; unclear D gene. Trimming pared 2 bases from V and 3 bases from J, leaving 5 bases between. Germline V gives CDR1 SGHNT, CDR2 YENEEA. There are 12 residues in the CDR3.

V and J are TRBV12-3 or TRBV12-4 and TRBJ1-5; D uncertain. Trimming stripped 5 bases from V and 6 bases from J, with 11 bases between. The CDR3 spans 13 residues. Written as DNA, the CDR3 is TGTGCCAGCAGTCTCAAGAGGCTTCAGCCCCAGCATTTT. It specifies CASSLKRLQPQHF.

This chain joins TRBV9 and TRBJ2-2; the match to TRBD1 covers 10 bases. The length of the CDR3 is 20 residues. V trimming: 3 bases; J trimming: 7 bases; junction bases outside the gene matches: 21. Germline loops: CDR1 SGDLS, CDR2 YYNGEE. Written as DNA, the CDR3 is TGTGCCAGCAGCGGAGCCGGGACAGGGGACAGAAGGGGTCGAGGCGGGGAGCTGTTTTTT. Protein sequence: CASSGAGTGDRRGRGGELFF.

This rearrangement joins TRBV7-9 to TRBJ1-5, with TRBD1 identical over 8 bases. The CDR3 spans 15 residues. V was pared by 6 bases and J by 8 bases, with 12 bases of the junction left unmatched. Looked up from germline, CDR1 is SEHNR and CDR2 is FQNEAQ (reference sequence). CDR3 amino acids: CASRTTGAPDEPQHF. The CDR3 DNA sequence: TGTGCCAGCAGGACGACAGGGGCCCCGGACGAGCCCCAGCATTTT.

V is TRBV28 and J is TRBJ1-2; no clear D. Germline-derived CDR1 and CDR2 are MDHEN and SYDVKM. V lost 6 bases to trimming and J lost 5 bases, with 13 bases between them. The CDR3 consists of 13 residues. The CDR3 here is CASRVDGSYGYTF. Written as DNA, the CDR3 is TGTGCCAGCAGGGTGGACGGATCTTATGGCTACACCTTC.

The rearrangement uses TRBV5-1 and TRBJ2-3; 9 positions match TRBD2. The CDR3 is 16 residues long. V shed 0 bases, J shed 2 bases, and the junction held 4 bases outside the gene matches. Germline V gene sequence: CDR1 SGHRS, CDR2 YFSETQ. CDR3 nucleotides: TGCGCCAGCAGCTTGGTTCTAGCGGGGCCCACAGATACGCAGTATTTT. Amino acid sequence: CASSLVLAGPTDTQYF.

The rearrangement joins TRBV10-3 to TRBJ2-2; D possibly corresponds to TRBD1 (6 bases). The CDR3 is made up of 13 amino acids. CDR1 and CDR2 (germline): ENHRY, SYGVKD. V lost 10 bases and J 7 bases, leaving 16 bases between the germline ends. CDR3 region: CATWDTLGGELFF. For the CDR3, the DNA is TGTGCCACCTGGGACACCTTGGGCGGGGAGCTGTTTTTT.

The rearrangement joins TRBV30 to TRBJ1-2; D not resolved. Germline assignment: CDR1 GTSNPN and CDR2 SVGIG (reference sequence). The CDR3 covers 13 residues. V shed 0 bases and J shed 1 base, with 6 bases lying between them. CDR3 amino acids: CAWSVHLNYGYTF. Here the CDR3 DNA reads TGTGCCTGGAGTGTACACCTTAACTATGGCTACACCTTC.

The V and J genes are TRBV2 and TRBJ2-2; D not certain. The germline CDR1 and CDR2 sequences are SNHLY and FYNNEI. The germline V and J ends were trimmed by 8 bases and 1 base, with 14 bases remaining between them. The CDR3 runs 15 residues. CDR3 loop: CASAGNNGNTGELFF. The CDR3 DNA reads as TGTGCCAGCGCTGGGAACAACGGGAACACCGGGGAGCTGTTTTTT.

The CDR3 DNA is TGTGCCTGGACCCCGCTCAGGGGACCTGGCTACACCTTC. Residues: CAWTPLRGPGYTF. The rearrangement uses TRBV30 and TRBJ1-2, with a tentative D call TRBD1 (6 bases). The germline V and J ends were trimmed by 4 bases and 7 bases, with 16 bases remaining between them. This CDR3 comprises 13 residues. Germline loops: CDR1 GTSNPN, CDR2 SVGIG (reference sequence). Together with reference TRBV30 and TRBJ1-2, the CDR3 gives the full variable domain: SQTIHQWPATLVQPVGSPLSLECTVEGTSNPNLYWYRQAAGRGLQLLFYSVGIGQISSEVPQNLSASRPQDRQFILSSKKLLLSDSGFYLCAWTPLRGPGYTFGSGTRLTVV.